This T cell receptor beta chain was observed in a study of cytomegalovirus exposure and HLA in healthy donors. The study's findings and limits: In a later analysis, HLA-associated TCR beta chains were more clonally expanded than equally common others. Reportedly, cytomegalovirus status was diagnosed with high sensitivity and specificity. About 87% or about 30% of the time was how often most TCR beta V segments were productive, according to an earlier analysis.

With respect to this clone: Its antigen is not identified.

PCR involved 60 Vbeta and 13 Jbeta primers. In the study's own analysis: Among the unique TCR beta chains that a later analysis counted, about 84 million in all, about 12 million were shared. Assay: immunoSEQ multiplex PCR; the TCRdb copy retains only in-frame clones and omits some. V and J calls and clone size are as listed in that table; D and trimming were resolved from the DNA. This sample yields roughly 140,000 clones, of which 80% to 90% are seen a single time; roughly 2.5% belongs to the top ten. The CDR3 has 16 residues. Trimming removed 2 bases from V and 1 base from J; junction bases left unmatched: 6. The germline V gene has CDR1 ENHRY and CDR2 SYGVKD.

The rearrangement joins TRBV10-3 to TRBJ1-1; TRBD1 aligns across 8 bases. This TCR came from a boy aged 2 to 10 in good health and CMV-seronegative. The sequenced material came from PBMCs. As DNA, the CDR3 is TGTGCCATCAGTGAGGCCTGGACAGGGTGGAACACTGAAGCTTTCTTT. The encoded protein is CAISEAWTGWNTEAFF.